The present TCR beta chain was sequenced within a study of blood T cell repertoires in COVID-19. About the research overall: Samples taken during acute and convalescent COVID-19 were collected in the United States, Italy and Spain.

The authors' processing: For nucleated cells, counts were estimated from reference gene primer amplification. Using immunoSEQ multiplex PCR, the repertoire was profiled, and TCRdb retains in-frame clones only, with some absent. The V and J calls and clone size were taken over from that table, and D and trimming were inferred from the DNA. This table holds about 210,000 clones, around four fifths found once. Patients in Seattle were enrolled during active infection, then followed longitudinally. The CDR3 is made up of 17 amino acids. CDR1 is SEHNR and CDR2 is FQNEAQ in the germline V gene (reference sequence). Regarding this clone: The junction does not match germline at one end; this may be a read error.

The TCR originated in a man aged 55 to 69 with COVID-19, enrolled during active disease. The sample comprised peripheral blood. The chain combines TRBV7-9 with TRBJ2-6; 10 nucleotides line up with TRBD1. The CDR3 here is CASRLDRGQTGANVLTF. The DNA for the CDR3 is TGTGCCAGCAGGTTAGACAGGGGGCAAACTGGGGCCAACGTCCTGACTTTC.